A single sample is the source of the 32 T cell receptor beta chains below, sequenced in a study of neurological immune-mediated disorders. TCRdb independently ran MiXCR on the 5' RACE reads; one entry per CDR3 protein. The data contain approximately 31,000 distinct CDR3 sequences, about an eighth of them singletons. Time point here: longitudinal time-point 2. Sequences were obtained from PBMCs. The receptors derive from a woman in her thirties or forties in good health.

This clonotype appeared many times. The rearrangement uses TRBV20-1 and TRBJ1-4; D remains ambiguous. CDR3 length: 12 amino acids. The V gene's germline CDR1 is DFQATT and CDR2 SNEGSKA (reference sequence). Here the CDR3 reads CSGYGTNEKLFF. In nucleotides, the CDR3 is TGCAGCGGCTACGGGACTAATGAAAAACTGTTTTTT.

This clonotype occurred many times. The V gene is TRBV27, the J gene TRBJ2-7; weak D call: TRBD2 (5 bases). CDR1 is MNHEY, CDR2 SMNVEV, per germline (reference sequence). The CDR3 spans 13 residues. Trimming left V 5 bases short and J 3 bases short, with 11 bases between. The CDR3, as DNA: TGTGCCAGCAGTGCCGGGATCCGCTACGAGCAGTACTTC. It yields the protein CASSAGIRYEQYF.

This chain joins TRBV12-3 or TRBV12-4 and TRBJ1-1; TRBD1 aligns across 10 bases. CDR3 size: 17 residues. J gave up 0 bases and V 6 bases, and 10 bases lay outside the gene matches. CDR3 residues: CASSIRGDRGLNTEAFF. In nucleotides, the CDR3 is TGTGCCAGCAGCATCCGAGGGGACAGGGGACTGAACACTGAAGCTTTCTTT.

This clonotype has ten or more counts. The chain's CDR3 is CASSRTGVIEQFF. The CDR3, as DNA: TGTGCCAGCAGCCGGACAGGGGTGATTGAGCAGTTCTTC. V is TRBV5-6 and J is TRBJ2-1; 9 nucleotides align to TRBD1. The trim removed 4 bases at V and 9 bases at J, leaving 5 bases unmatched. This CDR3 region has 13 residues. Germline V gene sequence: CDR1 SGHDT, CDR2 YYEEEE.

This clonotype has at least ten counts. The DNA for the CDR3 is TGTGCCAGCAGCCAGGAGCCTATGAACACTGAAGCTTTCTTT. Protein: CASSQEPMNTEAFF. The chain recombines TRBV7-3 with TRBJ1-1; no clear D gene. V was trimmed by 5 bases and J by 0 bases, leaving 10 bases between them. The CDR3 has 14 residues. CDR1 is SGHTA, CDR2 FQGTGA, per germline.

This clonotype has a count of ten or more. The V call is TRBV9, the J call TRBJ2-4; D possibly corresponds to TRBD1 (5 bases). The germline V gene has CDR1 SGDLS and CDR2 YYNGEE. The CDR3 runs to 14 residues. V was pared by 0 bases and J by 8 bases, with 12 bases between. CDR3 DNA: TGTGCCAGCAGCGTAGCTCCCCAGGGCGACATTCAGTACTTC. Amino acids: CASSVAPQGDIQYF.

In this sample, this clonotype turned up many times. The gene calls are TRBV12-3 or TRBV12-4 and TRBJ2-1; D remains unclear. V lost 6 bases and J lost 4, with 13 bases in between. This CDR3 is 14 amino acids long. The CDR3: CASSYMTDYNEQFF. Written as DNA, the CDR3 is TGTGCCAGCAGCTATATGACGGATTACAATGAGCAGTTCTTC.

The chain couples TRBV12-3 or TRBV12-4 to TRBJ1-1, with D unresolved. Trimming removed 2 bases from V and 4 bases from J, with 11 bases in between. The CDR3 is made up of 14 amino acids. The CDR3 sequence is CASSLRSGGTEAFF. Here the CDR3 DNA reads TGTGCCAGCAGTTTAAGGTCCGGAGGCACTGAAGCTTTCTTT.

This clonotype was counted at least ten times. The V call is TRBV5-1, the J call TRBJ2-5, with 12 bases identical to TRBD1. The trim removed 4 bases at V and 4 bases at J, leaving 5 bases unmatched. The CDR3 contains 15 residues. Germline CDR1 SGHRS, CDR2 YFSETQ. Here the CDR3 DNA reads TGCGCCAGCAGCGCCGGGACAGGGGGCTTAGAGACCCAGTACTTC. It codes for CASSAGTGGLETQYF.

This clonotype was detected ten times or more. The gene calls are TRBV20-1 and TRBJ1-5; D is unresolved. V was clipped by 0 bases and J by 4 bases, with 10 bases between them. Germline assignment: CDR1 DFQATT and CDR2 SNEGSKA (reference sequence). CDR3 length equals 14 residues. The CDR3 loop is CSARDIGGNQPQHF. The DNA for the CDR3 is TGCAGTGCTAGAGATATCGGTGGTAATCAGCCCCAGCATTTT.

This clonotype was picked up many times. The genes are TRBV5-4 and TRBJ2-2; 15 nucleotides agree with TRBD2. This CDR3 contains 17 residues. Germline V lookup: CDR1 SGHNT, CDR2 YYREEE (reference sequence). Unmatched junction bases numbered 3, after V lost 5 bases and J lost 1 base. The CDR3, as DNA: TGTGCCAGCAGACAGGGACTAGCGGGGGGGAACACCGGGGAGCTGTTTTTT. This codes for CASRQGLAGGNTGELFF.

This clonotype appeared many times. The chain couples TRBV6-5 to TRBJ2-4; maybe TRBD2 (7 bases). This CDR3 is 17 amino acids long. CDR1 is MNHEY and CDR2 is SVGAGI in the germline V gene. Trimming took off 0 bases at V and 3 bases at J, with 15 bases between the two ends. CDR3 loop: CASSYSVGGGGKNIQYF. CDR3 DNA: TGTGCCAGCAGTTACTCAGTTGGGGGAGGGGGCAAAAACATTCAGTACTTC.

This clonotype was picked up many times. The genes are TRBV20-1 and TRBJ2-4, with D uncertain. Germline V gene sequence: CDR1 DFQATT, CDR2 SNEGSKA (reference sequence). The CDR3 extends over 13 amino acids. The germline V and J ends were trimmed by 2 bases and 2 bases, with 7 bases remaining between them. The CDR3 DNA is TGCAGTGCTAGACCCCGCTCCAAAAACATTCAGTACTTC. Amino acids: CSARPRSKNIQYF.

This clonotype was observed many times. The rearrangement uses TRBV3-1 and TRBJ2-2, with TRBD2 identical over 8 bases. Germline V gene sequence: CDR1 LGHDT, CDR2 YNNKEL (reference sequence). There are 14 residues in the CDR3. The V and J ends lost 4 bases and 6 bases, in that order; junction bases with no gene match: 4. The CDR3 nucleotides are TGTGCCAGCAGCCCGAGCGGGGGTCCCGGGGAGCTGTTTTTT. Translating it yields CASSPSGGPGELFF.

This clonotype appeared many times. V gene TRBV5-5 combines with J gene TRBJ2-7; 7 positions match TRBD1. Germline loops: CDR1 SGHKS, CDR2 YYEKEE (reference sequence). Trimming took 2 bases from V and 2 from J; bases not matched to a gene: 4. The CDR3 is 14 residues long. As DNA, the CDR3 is TGTGCCAGCAGCTTCGGTACAGGGGCCTACGAGCAGTACTTC. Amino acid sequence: CASSFGTGAYEQYF.

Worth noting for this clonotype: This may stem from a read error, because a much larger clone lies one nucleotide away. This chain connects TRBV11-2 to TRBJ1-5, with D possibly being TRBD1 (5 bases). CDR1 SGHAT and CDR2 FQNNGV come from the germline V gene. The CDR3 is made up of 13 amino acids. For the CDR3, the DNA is TGTGCCATCAGCTATGACAGATATCAGCCCCAGCATTTT. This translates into CAISYDRYQPQHF.

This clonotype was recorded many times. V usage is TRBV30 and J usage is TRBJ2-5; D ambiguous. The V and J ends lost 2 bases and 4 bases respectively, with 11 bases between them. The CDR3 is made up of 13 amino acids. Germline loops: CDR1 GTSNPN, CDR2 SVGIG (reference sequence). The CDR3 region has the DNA TGTGCCTGGAGTTGGGCCAGAGGAGAGACCCAGTACTTC. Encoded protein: CAWSWARGETQYF.

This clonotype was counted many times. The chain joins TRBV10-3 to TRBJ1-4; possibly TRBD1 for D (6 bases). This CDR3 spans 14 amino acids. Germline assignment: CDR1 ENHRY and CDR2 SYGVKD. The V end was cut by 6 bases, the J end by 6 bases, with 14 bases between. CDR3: CAISGTQGDEKLFF. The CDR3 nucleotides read TGTGCCATCAGCGGGACACAGGGTGATGAAAAACTGTTTTTT.

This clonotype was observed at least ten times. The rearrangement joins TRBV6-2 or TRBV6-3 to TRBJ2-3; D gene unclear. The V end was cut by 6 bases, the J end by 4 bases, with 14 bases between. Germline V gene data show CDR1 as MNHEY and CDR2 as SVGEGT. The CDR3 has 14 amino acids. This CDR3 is CASSPVSASDTQYF. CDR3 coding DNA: TGTGCCAGCAGCCCCGTTTCAGCCTCAGATACGCAGTATTTT.

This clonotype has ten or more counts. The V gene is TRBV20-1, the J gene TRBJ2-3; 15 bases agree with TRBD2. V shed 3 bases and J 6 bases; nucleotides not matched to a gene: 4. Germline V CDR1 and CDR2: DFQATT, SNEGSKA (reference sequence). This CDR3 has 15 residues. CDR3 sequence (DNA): TGCAGTGCTAGGGGACTAGCGGGGGGTGGCGATACGCAGTATTTT. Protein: CSARGLAGGGDTQYF.

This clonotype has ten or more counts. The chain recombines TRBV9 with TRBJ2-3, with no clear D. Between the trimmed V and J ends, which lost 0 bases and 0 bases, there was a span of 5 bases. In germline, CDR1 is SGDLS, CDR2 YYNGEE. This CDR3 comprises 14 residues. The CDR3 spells CASSVAVSTDTQYF. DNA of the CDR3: TGTGCCAGCAGCGTAGCGGTTAGCACAGATACGCAGTATTTT.

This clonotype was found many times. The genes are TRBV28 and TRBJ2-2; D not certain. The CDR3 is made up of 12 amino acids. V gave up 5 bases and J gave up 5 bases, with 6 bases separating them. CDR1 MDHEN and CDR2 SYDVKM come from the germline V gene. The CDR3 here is CASSTPTGELFF. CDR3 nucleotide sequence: TGTGCCAGCAGTACCCCGACCGGGGAGCTGTTTTTT.

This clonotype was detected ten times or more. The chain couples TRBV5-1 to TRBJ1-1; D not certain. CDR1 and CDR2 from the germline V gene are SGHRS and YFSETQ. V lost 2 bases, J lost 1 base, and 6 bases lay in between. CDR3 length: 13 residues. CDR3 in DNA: TGCGCCAGCAGCTTCGCATGGAACACTGAAGCTTTCTTT. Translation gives CASSFAWNTEAFF.

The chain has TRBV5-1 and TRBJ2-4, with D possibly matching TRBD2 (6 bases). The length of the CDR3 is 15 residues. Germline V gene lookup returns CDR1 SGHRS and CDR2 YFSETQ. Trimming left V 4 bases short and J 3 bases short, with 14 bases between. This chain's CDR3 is CASSPHGGGKNIQYF. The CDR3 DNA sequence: TGCGCCAGCAGCCCCCACGGGGGAGGCAAAAACATTCAGTACTTC. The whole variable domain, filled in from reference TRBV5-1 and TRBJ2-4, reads KAGVTQTPRYLIKTRGQQVTLSCSPISGHRSVSWYQQTPGQGLQFLFEYFSETQRNKGNFPGRFSGRQFSNSRSEMNVSTLELGDSALYLCASSPHGGGKNIQYFGAGTRLSVL.

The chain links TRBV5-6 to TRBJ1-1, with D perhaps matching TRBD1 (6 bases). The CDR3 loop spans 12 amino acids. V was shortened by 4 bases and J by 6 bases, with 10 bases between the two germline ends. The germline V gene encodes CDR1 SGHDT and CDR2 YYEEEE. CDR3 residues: CASSRWTAEAFF. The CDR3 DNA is TGTGCCAGCAGCAGGTGGACAGCTGAAGCTTTCTTT.

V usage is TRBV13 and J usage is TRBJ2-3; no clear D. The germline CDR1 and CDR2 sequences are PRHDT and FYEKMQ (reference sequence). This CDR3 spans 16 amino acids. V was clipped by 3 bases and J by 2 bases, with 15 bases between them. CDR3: CASSFRVRKNTDTQYF. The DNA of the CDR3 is TGTGCCAGCAGCTTTCGCGTTAGAAAGAACACAGATACGCAGTATTTT.

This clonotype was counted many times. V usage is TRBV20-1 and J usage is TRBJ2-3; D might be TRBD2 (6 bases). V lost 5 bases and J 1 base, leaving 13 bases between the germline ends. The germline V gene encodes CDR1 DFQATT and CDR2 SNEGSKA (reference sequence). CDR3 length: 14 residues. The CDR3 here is CSAVTSGGTDTQYF. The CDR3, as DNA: TGCAGTGCTGTGACTAGTGGCGGCACAGATACGCAGTATTTT.

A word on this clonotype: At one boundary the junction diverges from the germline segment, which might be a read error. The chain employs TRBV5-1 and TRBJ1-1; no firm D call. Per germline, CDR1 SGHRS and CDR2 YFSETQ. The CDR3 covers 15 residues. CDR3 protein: CASRWGSTPVTEALF. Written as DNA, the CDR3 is TGCGCCAGCAGGTGGGGATCAACCCCGGTGACGGAAGCTCTCTTT.

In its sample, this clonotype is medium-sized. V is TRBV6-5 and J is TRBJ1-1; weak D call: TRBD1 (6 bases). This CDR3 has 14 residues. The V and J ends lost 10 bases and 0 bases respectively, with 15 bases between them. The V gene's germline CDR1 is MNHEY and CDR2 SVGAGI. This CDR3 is CAIQKGGMNTEAFF. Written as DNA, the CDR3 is TGTGCCATACAAAAAGGGGGGATGAACACTGAAGCTTTCTTT.

CDR3 in amino acids: CASSRGIPSYEQYF. CDR3 in DNA: TGTGCCAGCAGTCGGGGCATACCAAGCTACGAGCAGTACTTC. V usage is TRBV6-5 and J usage is TRBJ2-7; perhaps D is TRBD1 or TRBD2 (5 bases each). Germline values: CDR1 MNHEY, CDR2 SVGAGI. The CDR3 runs to 14 residues. V was cut by 5 bases and J by 3 bases, with 14 bases left in between.

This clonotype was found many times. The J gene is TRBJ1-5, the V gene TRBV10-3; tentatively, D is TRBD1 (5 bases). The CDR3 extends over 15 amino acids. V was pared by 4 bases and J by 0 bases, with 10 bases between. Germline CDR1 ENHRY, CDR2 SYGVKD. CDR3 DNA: TGTGCCATCAGTGTGGGGCGACATAGCAATCAGCCCCAGCATTTT. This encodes CAISVGRHSNQPQHF.

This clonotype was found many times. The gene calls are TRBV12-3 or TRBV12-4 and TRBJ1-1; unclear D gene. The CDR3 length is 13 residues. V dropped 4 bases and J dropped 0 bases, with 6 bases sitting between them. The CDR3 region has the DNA TGTGCCAGCAGTTCCTCAGTGAACACTGAAGCTTTCTTT. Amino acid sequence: CASSSSVNTEAFF.